This T cell receptor (beta chain) comes out of a study of cytomegalovirus exposure and HLA in healthy donors. Points from the study as a whole: The TCR clusters that emerged in the first cohort tended, a later analysis found, to co-occur in the approximately 120 validation repertoires.

Generated by immunoSEQ multiplex PCR, the TCRdb table keeps only in-frame clones and is missing some. The repertoire consists of roughly 62,000 clones, with 90% to 95% occurring once and the leading ten covering approximately 2%. With regard to this clone: Its antigen is unidentified.

The source of this sequence is a woman aged 25 to 39 in good health and CMV-seronegative. The specimen sequenced was PBMCs.

The CDR3 nucleotides read TGTGCCAGCAGTGCCGGACAGGGCAGTCAGCCCCAGCATTTT. It yields the protein CASSAGQGSQPQHF. V usage is TRBV6-1 and J usage is TRBJ1-5, with 8 bases that match TRBD1. Germline V CDR1 and CDR2: MNHNS, SASEGT. V shed 4 bases and J 6 bases; nucleotides not matched to a gene: 5. The CDR3 has 14 amino acids.